The 20 T cell receptor beta chains in this list originate from one sample, sequenced in a study of glioma-infiltrating T cells. Amplification of TCR alpha and beta CDR3 regions from RNA used iRepertoire nested multiplex PCR. TCRdb passed the multiplex PCR reads through MiXCR, listing each CDR3 protein once. Of roughly 200,000 distinct CDR3 sequences in the sample, 32% were seen once. Sequenced: glioma tissue, nonneoplastic brain tissue, or PBMCs (not recorded which). The source is a human donor with low-grade glioma or glioblastoma, undergoing nonglioma brain surgery, or in good health (not recorded which).

Many counts were recorded for this clonotype. V usage is TRBV7-8 and J usage is TRBJ2-3; 7 bases map to TRBD1. This CDR3 is built from 11 residues. Losses at the gene ends were 4 bases for V and 14 bases for J; bases not matched to a gene: 6. In germline, CDR1 is SGHVS, CDR2 FQNEAQ. The CDR3 DNA sequence: TGTGCCAGCAGCTCCCCGGGACAGCGGTATTTT. This sequence encodes CASSSPGQRYF. Together with reference TRBV7-8 and TRBJ2-3, the CDR3 gives the full variable domain: GAGVSQSPRYKVAKRGQDVALRCDPISGHVSLFWYQQALGQGPEFLTYFQNEAQLDKSGLPSDRFFAERPEGSVSTLKIQRTQQEDSAVYLCASSSPGQRYFGPGTRLTVL.

In this sample, this clonotype turned up many times. The chain's CDR3 is CASSFGSGQIEQYF. For the CDR3, the DNA is TGTGCCAGCAGCTTTGGGTCAGGACAAATCGAGCAGTACTTC. This chain joins TRBV7-6 and TRBJ2-7, with D perhaps TRBD1 (5 bases). CDR1 is SGHVS, CDR2 FNYEAQ, per germline. V was pared by 3 bases and J by 6 bases, with 15 bases between. The CDR3 is 14 amino acids. The full variable domain, in which reference TRBV7-6 and TRBJ2-7 provide the parts outside the CDR3, is GAGVSQSPRYKVTKRGQDVALRCDPISGHVSLYWYRQALGQGPEFLTYFNYEAQQDKSGLPNDRFSAERPEGSISTLTIQRTEQRDSAMYRCASSFGSGQIEQYFGPGTRLTVT.

Comments on this clonotype: A much larger clone lies one base from this, so it may be a read error. The genes are TRBV2 and TRBJ2-7; a weak D match, TRBD1 (5 bases). With 5 bases removed from V and 0 bases from J, the gap between germline ends came to 11 bases. The CDR3 is made up of 14 amino acids. Germline V CDR1 and CDR2: SNHLY, FYNNEI. The CDR3 coding sequence is TGTGCCAGCAGTTATCCGGACAACTCCTACGAGCAGTACTTC. It translates to CASSYPDNSYEQYF.

This clonotype was seen ten or more times. This chain links TRBV28 with TRBJ1-5, with a possible D match to TRBD1 (5 bases). CDR1 MDHEN and CDR2 SYDVKM come from the germline V gene. The CDR3 spans 14 residues. The V end lost 3 bases, the J end lost 3 bases, and 9 bases lay between the germline ends. The CDR3 spells CASSFDSPNQPQHF. DNA of the CDR3: TGTGCCAGCAGTTTCGACAGCCCCAATCAGCCCCAGCATTTT. Looking up the rest from reference TRBV28 and TRBJ1-5 gives the full variable domain: DVKVTQSSRYLVKRTGEKVFLECVQDMDHENMFWYRQDPGLGLRLIYFSYDVKMKEKGDIPEGYSVSREKKERFSLILESASTNQTSMYLCASSFDSPNQPQHFGDGTRLSIL.

For this clonotype: A much larger clone is a single base away; this may be a read error. The rearrangement joins TRBV5-4 to TRBJ2-3; TRBD1 aligns across 8 bases. Looked up from germline, CDR1 is SGHNT and CDR2 is YYREEE (reference sequence). The V and J ends lost 6 bases and 1 base, in that order; junction bases with no gene match: 10. There are 16 residues in the CDR3. The CDR3 region has the DNA TGTGCCAGCATCCTTGGGAACAGGGGGGGCACAGATACGCAGTATTTT. Protein: CASILGNRGGTDTQYF.

As concerns this clonotype: This may come from a read error, since a much larger clone is one base off. The chain uses TRBV12-3 or TRBV12-4 and TRBJ1-5; D is ambiguous. There are 15 residues in the CDR3. CDR3 protein: CASSGPLLSNKPQHF. CDR3 DNA sequence: TGTGCCAGCAGTGGGCCTTTACTTAGCAATAAGCCCCAGCATTTT.

This clonotype has only a few counts. The J gene is TRBJ2-3, the V gene TRBV5-4; no clear D. Germline V gene lookup returns CDR1 SGHNT and CDR2 YYREEE (reference sequence). The germline V and J ends were trimmed by 1 base and 2 bases, with 11 bases remaining between them. CDR3 length: 15 amino acids. This CDR3 reads CASSLLDQNTDTQYF. CDR3 nucleotide sequence: TGTGCCAGCAGCTTGTTGGACCAAAACACAGATACGCAGTATTTT. Based on the CDR3 plus reference TRBV5-4 and TRBJ2-3, the full variable domain is ETGVTQSPTHLIKTRGQQVTLRCSSQSGHNTVSWYQQALGQGPQFIFQYYREEENGRGNFPPRFSGLQFPNYSSELNVNALELDDSALYLCASSLLDQNTDTQYFGPGTRLTVL.

In its sample, this clonotype was seen many times. The rearrangement uses TRBV6-2 or TRBV6-3 and TRBJ2-7; 11 positions agree with TRBD2. Germline V gives CDR1 MNHEY, CDR2 SVGEGT. The CDR3 extends over 16 amino acids. Trimming at V came to 7 bases and at J to 3 bases, leaving 11 bases not matched to a gene. CDR3: CASTAPPGLAVYEQYF. CDR3 coding DNA: TGTGCCAGCACCGCCCCCCCGGGACTAGCGGTCTACGAGCAGTACTTC.

V gene TRBV5-6 combines with J gene TRBJ2-3; the match to TRBD2 covers 7 bases. The junction had 16 bases not matched to a gene; V was cut back by 3 bases and J by 3 bases. CDR3 length equals 18 residues. Germline values: CDR1 SGHDT, CDR2 YYEEEE. For the CDR3, the DNA is TGTGCCAGCAGCTCACCACTTGATACGGGAGGTAGGACAGATACGCAGTATTTT. Encoded protein: CASSSPLDTGGRTDTQYF.

The chain links TRBV20-1 to TRBJ2-5; 12 positions agree with TRBD2. V lost 3 bases and J lost 9; bases outside the gene matches: 11. Germline loops: CDR1 DFQATT, CDR2 SNEGSKA (reference sequence). This CDR3 comprises 15 residues. The CDR3 loop is CSASRTSGASRAQYF. The CDR3 DNA reads as TGCAGTGCTAGCCGGACTAGCGGGGCATCCCGGGCCCAGTACTTC.

This clonotype appeared many times. V usage is TRBV28 and J usage is TRBJ2-3, with D perhaps being TRBD1 or TRBD2 (5 bases each). The germline V gene encodes CDR1 MDHEN and CDR2 SYDVKM. CDR3 length: 14 amino acids. V was cut by 10 bases and J by 2 bases, with 16 bases left in between. CDR3 residues: CATPPGTSTDTQYF. The DNA of the CDR3 is TGTGCCACACCGCCAGGGACGTCCACAGATACGCAGTATTTT.

This clonotype was counted at least ten times. A read error may account for a junction end that differs from germline. The chain has TRBV20-1 and TRBJ2-1, with 8 bases fitting TRBD2. CDR3 length equals 14 residues. Germline lookup yields CDR1 DFQATT and CDR2 SNEGSKA (reference sequence). CDR3 sequence: CSANGGGWYNEQFF. The CDR3 DNA sequence: TGCAGCGCTAACGGGGGGGGCTGGTACAATGAGCAGTTCTTC.

About this clonotype itself: An end of the junction differs from the germline gene, which may be a read error. This chain uses TRBV6-1 with TRBJ2-2; 11 bases are a match to TRBD2. The CDR3 length is 16 residues. The V gene's germline CDR1 is MNHNS and CDR2 SASEGT. The CDR3 nucleotides read TGTGCAAGCAGCTTGGGACTAGCGGCGAACACCGGGGAGCTGTTTTTT. Translated, it gives CASSLGLAANTGELFF.

Turning to this clonotype: Compared with germline, one end of the junction differs, possibly owing to a read error. The rearrangement uses TRBV25-1 and TRBJ2-7; 8 bases are shared with TRBD1. This CDR3 contains 18 residues. Per the germline V gene, CDR1 is MGHDK and CDR2 is SYGVNS. CDR3 in DNA: TGTCCCAGCACTGACCGCCTGGCGTCCTGGACAGGGCTCTACGAGCAGTACTTC. This gives the protein CPSTDRLASWTGLYEQYF.

This clonotype was observed at least ten times. CDR3 region: CSVRQGAGDEQYF. CDR3 in DNA: TGCAGCGTCCGACAGGGGGCTGGTGACGAGCAGTACTTC. J is TRBJ2-7 and V is TRBV29-1; 10 bases are a match to TRBD1. Germline CDR1 SQVTM, CDR2 ANQGSEA. The CDR3 contains 13 residues. V was pared by 6 bases and J by 5 bases, with 7 bases of the junction left unmatched.

The table lists this clonotype with many counts. The chain carries TRBV15 and TRBJ1-5, with a possible D match to TRBD1 (5 bases). Germline V gene lookup returns CDR1 LNHNV and CDR2 YYDKDF (reference sequence). The V and J ends lost 1 base and 0 bases respectively, with 13 bases between them. The length of the CDR3 is 17 residues. The CDR3 reads CATSRGGTGGSNQPQHF. The DNA for the CDR3 is TGTGCCACCAGCAGAGGTGGTACAGGTGGTAGCAATCAGCCCCAGCATTTT.

This clonotype was detected once. The chain joins TRBV6-1 to TRBJ2-4, with D maybe TRBD1 (6 bases). This CDR3 comprises 12 residues. V shed 6 bases and J shed 8 bases, with 11 bases lying between them. Looked up from germline, CDR1 is MNHNS and CDR2 is SASEGT. CDR3 nucleotide sequence: TGTGCCAGCAGCACGGACAGCGACATTCAGTACTTC. Protein: CASSTDSDIQYF.

This clonotype was found many times. The rearrangement uses TRBV2 and TRBJ1-1; D is unresolved. The CDR3 is made up of 13 amino acids. Germline CDR1 reads SNHLY; CDR2 reads FYNNEI. Trimming shortened V by 8 bases and J by 1 base, and 11 bases separated the two germline ends. The CDR3 loop is CASSPWENTEAFF. In DNA form, the CDR3 reads TGTGCCAGCTCACCTTGGGAGAACACTGAAGCTTTCTTT.

The sample holds a few counts of this clonotype. The V and J genes are TRBV12-3 or TRBV12-4 and TRBJ2-2; tentatively, D is TRBD1 (6 bases). This CDR3 region has 13 residues. V was shortened by 6 bases and J by 6 bases, with 11 bases between the two germline ends. As DNA, the CDR3 is TGTGCCAGCAGAATACAGGGTCCCGGGGAGCTGTTTTTT. It codes for CASRIQGPGELFF.

Ten or more counts support this clonotype. The chain joins TRBV7-2 to TRBJ2-7; the D gene is possibly TRBD2 (5 bases). This CDR3 is built from 13 residues. V lost 3 bases, J lost 11 bases, and 17 bases lay in between. Germline V CDR1 and CDR2: SGHTA, FQGNSA. The CDR3 reads CASSFLASPVEYF. For the CDR3, the DNA is TGTGCCAGCAGCTTCCTTGCTAGCCCCGTTGAGTACTTC.